The following is a T cell receptor beta chain sequence with its context. Antigen: not known. Primers included in the PCR were 60 Vbeta and 13 Jbeta primers. The repertoire was sequenced with immunoSEQ multiplex PCR; TCRdb's copy has only in-frame clones and lacks some. The sample holds about 160,000 clones; 80% are singletons and the top ten take 9.5% to 10%. The source of the sample is a study of cytomegalovirus exposure and HLA in healthy donors. General study findings and limits: High specificity and sensitivity for cytomegalovirus status were reported for the classifier. TCR beta V- and J-gene trimming was later associated with a missense DCLRE1C variant. Near-uniform donor sequencing depth was presumed by presence/absence analyses.

The CDR3 is 13 residues long. Trimming stripped 4 bases from V and 5 bases from J, with 14 bases between. The germline V gene encodes CDR1 SQVTM and CDR2 ANQGSEA. Sequencing used PBMCs. The genes are TRBV29-1 and TRBJ1-2; maybe TRBD1 (6 bases). The receptor was isolated from a young man in good health and CMV-seropositive. The CDR3 reads CSVAPGGHYGYTF. The CDR3 DNA sequence: TGCAGCGTTGCTCCGGGGGGCCATTATGGCTACACCTTC.